This is a list of T cell receptor beta chains from one sample in a study of CD8 T cells in Susac syndrome. TCRdb recomputed calls from the immunoSEQ multiplex PCR reads with MiXCR, one row per CDR3 protein. The repertoire consists of 100,000 to 150,000 distinct CDR3 sequences, with around 94% occurring once and the leading ten covering over 0.07%. The material sequenced was CD4+ T cells from PBMCs. Receptor source: a human donor in good health. The conserved cysteine and the conserved F or W are not part of the CDR3 here.

v_call cdr3_aa
TRBV12-3/TRBV12-4 ASTLAERQPQH
TRBV19 ASSIHFNTGELF
TRBV10-3 AISDTSGRAPEKTQY
TRBV9 ASSFVSINTEAF
TRBV2 ASRQNTEAF
TRBV6-5 ASSYGGGNYGYT
TRBV19 ASSTPGQGSYEQY
TRBV7-9 ASSLETGSRYT
TRBV2 ASSADQPQH
TRBV7-7 ASSLGPTAETQY
TRBV7-2 ASSQGLAPYEQY
TRBV11-2 ASSLGATGNTIY
TRBV15 ATSREGYGYT
TRBV5-6 ASSRIRGGRTDTQY
TRBV5-4 ASRSGTSVRGYT
TRBV29-1 SAGRGRDTEAF
TRBV5-4 ASSPRGTEAF
TRBV5-1 ASSLDTGYGQPQH
TRBV2 ASTQGADNSPLH
TRBV30 AWSVDRGEGRSNQPQH
TRBV7-7 ASSLAGLAGQETQY
TRBV24-1 ATSDAGLAEQF
TRBV6-4 ASSDRASGVREQF
TRBV30 ACLGYPSYNEQF
TRBV7-2 ASSLGWGGNQPQH
TRBV7-9 ASSLRGGTRRGTEAF
TRBV7-2 ASSLARLAGGHEQF
TRBV9 ASSVGGGSVYETQY
TRBV20-1 SAKGLAGVLEQF
TRBV7-9 ASSFEQGNTEAF
TRBV5-1 ASSLSPGTGELF
TRBV12-3/TRBV12-4 AILDKNTEAF
TRBV18 ASVLSGTEAF
TRBV6-1 ASRQLDTDTQY
TRBV7-9 ASTRADTEAF
TRBV6-6 ASSRAGDVGEQF
TRBV7-6 AVGDRGDTQY
TRBV29-1 SVQRLAGDTGELF
TRBV14 ASSQDLGVGFN
TRBV30 AWSVLGRGTDTQY
TRBV7-2 ASSPDRVTEAF
TRBV19 ASGRQTSTDTQY